The present T cell receptor beta chain was sequenced within a study of T cells in Graves' hyperthyroidism and ophthalmopathy. Germline CDR1 reads SGHAT; CDR2 reads FQNNGV. The CDR3 has 16 residues. V lost 3 bases and J 0 bases, leaving 11 bases between the germline ends. Ten or more counts support this clonotype. Amplified TCR beta CDR3 regions derived from RNA transcripts. HTBI primers were the set used in a first-round RT-PCR of the TCR CDR3. TCRdb re-called the multiplex PCR reads through MiXCR, storing one row per CDR3 protein. The data hold 550,000 to 600,000 distinct CDR3 sequences, with about half observed a single time.

Sequenced input: peripheral blood or thyroid tissue (not recorded which). This receptor was obtained from an adult woman with Graves' disease, either hyperthyroidism or ophthalmopathy (not recorded which). This chain links TRBV11-2 with TRBJ2-2, with D maybe TRBD1 (6 bases). In DNA, the CDR3 is TGTGCCAGCAGCTTCGGACAGTTTGCGAACACCGGGGAGCTGTTTTTT. Protein product: CASSFGQFANTGELFF.